A single sample is the source of the 22 T cell receptor beta chains below, sequenced in a study of metastatic and nonmetastatic thyroid tumors. Patients underwent thyroid surgery, and none had received any treatment before it. TCRdb re-clonotyped the PCR reads through MiXCR. The data show 20,000 to 25,000 clones, with approximately 25% seen just once and about 5.7% held by the top ten. The specimen was tumor tissue. These receptor sequences come from a female donor with papillary thyroid cancer or a benign thyroid nodule (not recorded which). Some clones in this sample may be carry-over from other donors' samples.

The rearrangement joins TRBV6-1 to TRBJ2-7, with D uncertain. V lost 4 bases and J lost 0, with 10 bases in between. Germline assignment: CDR1 MNHNS and CDR2 SASEGT. The CDR3 covers 14 residues. CDR3 loop: CASSGGTFSYEQYF. The CDR3, as DNA: TGTGCCAGCAGTGGTGGTACATTCTCCTACGAGCAGTACTTC.

This clone was recorded at least ten times. The chain carries TRBV28 and TRBJ2-5; TRBD1 agrees at 10 bases. CDR3 size: 13 residues. The junction had 3 bases not matched to a gene; V was cut back by 6 bases and J by 5 bases. Germline V CDR1 and CDR2: MDHEN, SYDVKM. CDR3 residues: CASRDRGQETQYF. DNA for the CDR3: TGTGCCAGCAGAGACAGGGGGCAGGAGACCCAGTACTTC.

The table lists this clone with many counts. This chain links TRBV2 with TRBJ1-2, with D perhaps TRBD1 (6 bases). The CDR3 consists of 13 residues. The germline CDR1 and CDR2 sequences are SNHLY and FYNNEI. The V end was cut by 4 bases, the J end by 6 bases, with 12 bases between. The CDR3 nucleotides are TGTGCCAGCAGTGTATTAACAGGGAATGGCTACACCTTC. It translates to CASSVLTGNGYTF.

This chain links TRBV20-1 with TRBJ2-7; D call uncertain. V dropped 8 bases and J dropped 12 bases, with 20 bases sitting between them. CDR1 and CDR2 (germline): DFQATT, SNEGSKA (reference sequence). The CDR3 is 11 residues long. Written as DNA, the CDR3 is TGCAGTTCCGTATCGGGCGGCTTGGCGTACTTC. Its protein product is CSSVSGGLAYF.

The chain carries TRBV5-1 and TRBJ2-1; a possible D gene is TRBD1 (5 bases). The CDR3 covers 14 residues. The germline gives CDR1 SGHRS, CDR2 YFSETQ. V lost 4 bases and J 3 bases, leaving 11 bases between the germline ends. The CDR3 here is CASSLGRVYNEQFF. Here the CDR3 DNA reads TGCGCCAGCAGCCTTGGCAGGGTCTACAATGAGCAGTTCTTC.

Note on this clone: Its ends do not fully match the called genes, so a read error is possible. V gene TRBV6-1 combines with J gene TRBJ1-2; unclear D gene. Germline CDR1 is MNHNS and CDR2 is SASEGT. The CDR3 runs 11 residues. CDR3 protein: CASNSGYCYTF. The CDR3 nucleotides are TGTGCCAGCAATTCGGGCTATTGCTACACCTTC.

This clone has a count of ten or more. The J gene is TRBJ2-5, the V gene TRBV7-9; tentatively, D is TRBD2 (7 bases). Germline CDR1 is SEHNR and CDR2 is FQNEAQ (reference sequence). CDR3 length: 14 amino acids. The V and J ends lost 10 bases and 2 bases respectively, with 17 bases between them. CDR3 protein: CATSGRGKQETQYF. The DNA of the CDR3 is TGTGCCACCAGTGGGAGGGGGAAACAAGAGACCCAGTACTTC.

This clone has a count of ten or more. The chain is built from TRBV11-3 and TRBJ1-1, with D unresolved. CDR1 SGHNT and CDR2 YENEEA come from the germline V gene. Trimming removed 2 bases from V and 6 bases from J, with 10 bases in between. The CDR3 covers 13 residues. CDR3 in amino acids: CASSLSDGAEAFF. As DNA, the CDR3 is TGTGCCAGCAGCTTAAGTGACGGGGCTGAAGCTTTCTTT. The full variable domain, its missing parts supplied by reference TRBV11-3 and TRBJ1-1, is EAGVVQSPRYKIIEKKQPVAFWCNPISGHNTLYWYLQNLGQGPELLIRYENEEAVDDSQLPKDRFSAERLKGVDSTLKIQPAELGDSAVYLCASSLSDGAEAFFGQGTRLTVV.

This clone is medium-sized (0.01 to 0.1%) by share. The rearrangement joins TRBV4-3 to TRBJ2-5, with no clear D. The CDR3 loop spans 14 amino acids. V lost 4 bases and J 5 bases, leaving 14 bases between the germline ends. The germline V gene encodes CDR1 LGHNA and CDR2 YSLEER. Written as DNA, the CDR3 is TGCGCCAGCAGCCCCCGACTTATATACGAGACCCAGTACTTC. Its translation: CASSPRLIYETQYF.

Notes on this clone: Germline and junction disagree at one end, which may indicate a read error. The gene calls are TRBV7-2 and TRBJ1-5; D not certain. The CDR3 extends over 13 amino acids. Germline V CDR1 and CDR2: SGHTA, FQGNSA. Here the CDR3 reads CASSLEFGEPQHF. The CDR3 coding sequence is TGTGCCAGCAGCTTAGAGTTCGGGGAGCCCCAGCACTTT. The full variable domain, in which reference TRBV7-2 and TRBJ1-5 provide the parts outside the CDR3, is GAGVSQSPSNKVTEKGKDVELRCDPISGHTALYWYRQSLGQGLEFLIYFQGNSAPDKSGLPSDRFSAERTGGSVSTLTIQRTQQEDSAVYLCASSLEFGEPQHFGDGTRLSIL.

Within the sample, this clone is medium-sized. The chain has TRBV20-1 and TRBJ1-2; 9 nucleotides match TRBD1. Germline loops: CDR1 DFQATT, CDR2 SNEGSKA (reference sequence). V trimming: 4 bases; J trimming: 3 bases; junction bases outside the gene matches: 6. This CDR3 contains 14 residues. In nucleotides, the CDR3 is TGCAGTGCTAACCGACAGGGGGGATACTATGGCTACACCTTC. Its protein product is CSANRQGGYYGYTF.

The gene calls are TRBV30 and TRBJ2-2; 8 positions match TRBD2. The CDR3 runs 13 residues. Per the germline V gene, CDR1 is GTSNPN and CDR2 is SVGIG (reference sequence). V lost 4 bases and J lost 5; bases outside the gene matches: 3. CDR3 bases: TGTGCCTGGACTAGCGGGTTGACCGGGGAGCTGTTTTTT. This codes for CAWTSGLTGELFF. The full variable domain, its missing parts supplied by reference TRBV30 and TRBJ2-2, is SQTIHQWPATLVQPVGSPLSLECTVEGTSNPNLYWYRQAAGRGLQLLFYSVGIGQISSEVPQNLSASRPQDRQFILSSKKLLLSDSGFYLCAWTSGLTGELFFGEGSRLTVL.

This sequence joins TRBV5-1 and TRBJ2-1; 9 bases agree with TRBD1. Unmatched junction bases numbered 1, after V lost 0 bases and J lost 3 bases. Germline values: CDR1 SGHRS, CDR2 YFSETQ. The CDR3 is 15 residues long. CDR3 nucleotide sequence: TGCGCCAGCAGCTTGGGACAGGGGGTCTACAATGAGCAGTTCTTC. It encodes CASSLGQGVYNEQFF.

The chain employs TRBV13 and TRBJ2-1; 9 bases line up with TRBD1. CDR1 and CDR2 from the germline V gene are PRHDT and FYEKMQ (reference sequence). Trimming removed 5 bases from V and 7 bases from J; junction bases left unmatched: 6. The length of the CDR3 is 14 residues. The CDR3 region has the DNA TGTGCCAGCAGCGCGGGACAGGGCTCGAATGAGCAGTTCTTC. Protein product: CASSAGQGSNEQFF.

This clone was counted ten times or more. The chain uses TRBV10-3 and TRBJ2-2; D gene ambiguous. The CDR3 is made up of 15 amino acids. Trimming shortened V by 3 bases and J by 2 bases, and 10 bases separated the two germline ends. Germline V gives CDR1 ENHRY, CDR2 SYGVKD. The CDR3 loop is CAISEGDSNTGELFF. The CDR3 DNA reads as TGTGCCATCAGTGAAGGAGACTCCAACACCGGGGAGCTGTTTTTT.

In this sample, this clone turned up a few times. A read error may account for a junction end that differs from germline. The chain recombines TRBV6-1 with TRBJ2-7; D is undetermined. The CDR3 has 14 residues. From germline, CDR1 is MNHNS and CDR2 SASEGT. The CDR3 region is CASSQAVGYYDHYF. The CDR3 DNA follows: TGTGCCAGCAGTCAAGCCGTGGGGTACTACGATCACTACTTC.

This clone was counted between two and nine times. A much larger clonotype is one base distant, so this may be a read error. Other DNA sequences in this specimen translate into the identical CDR3. This rearrangement joins TRBV9 to TRBJ2-3; 11 bases map to TRBD1. Unmatched junction bases numbered 9, after V lost 6 bases and J lost 3 bases. Germline loops: CDR1 SGDLS, CDR2 YYNGEE. CDR3 length: 16 residues. The chain's CDR3 is CASNPSGQGGTDTQYF. In DNA form, the CDR3 reads TGTGCCAGCAACCCTTCGGGACAGGGGGGGACAGATACGCAGTATTTT.

In its sample, this clone was seen many times. V gene TRBV7-7 combines with J gene TRBJ2-1; the D is unclear. The V gene lost 4 bases and the J gene lost 10 bases, with 14 bases spanning the gap. CDR3 length: 13 amino acids. CDR1 SSHAT and CDR2 FNYEAQ come from the germline V gene (reference sequence). CDR3 sequence reads: CASSSSRFGEQFF. The CDR3 DNA sequence: TGTGCCAGCAGCTCGTCAAGGTTCGGCGAGCAGTTCTTC.

This clone was seen repeatedly, ten times or more. The sample contains more than one DNA sequence encoding this CDR3. The chain carries TRBV6-5 and TRBJ2-5; 7 positions agree with TRBD2. This CDR3 has 13 amino acids. The V gene's germline CDR1 is MNHEY and CDR2 SVGAGI. V shed 2 bases and J 7 bases; nucleotides not matched to a gene: 4. CDR3 nucleotides: TGTGCCAGCAGTTACGGGGGGGACGGGACCCAGTACTTC. As protein: CASSYGGDGTQYF.

Relative to its sample, this clone is medium-sized (0.01 to 0.1%). The V call is TRBV4-3, the J call TRBJ2-7; 13 nucleotides line up with TRBD2. The CDR3 contains 15 residues. Trimming removed 4 bases from V and 3 bases from J; junction bases left unmatched: 3. CDR1 and CDR2 from the germline V gene are LGHNA and YSLEER. For the CDR3, the DNA is TGCGCCAGCAGCCGATGGACTAGCGGGGGCTACGAGCAGTACTTC. This gives the protein CASSRWTSGGYEQYF.

This clone qualifies as medium-sized. The rearrangement links TRBV30 to TRBJ1-1, with D maybe TRBD1 (6 bases). Germline CDR1 reads GTSNPN; CDR2 reads SVGIG (reference sequence). V shed 0 bases and J shed 3 bases, with 11 bases lying between them. CDR3 length equals 14 residues. CDR3 nucleotide sequence: TGTGCCTGGAGTGTATTTTCAGGGGACACTGAAGCTTTCTTT. It specifies CAWSVFSGDTEAFF.

Remarks on this clone: One end of the junction is discordant with germline, which a read error may explain. The chain combines TRBV19 with TRBJ1-1, with a tentative D call TRBD1 (5 bases). The CDR3 is 14 amino acids. Germline CDR1 reads LNHDA; CDR2 reads SQIVND (reference sequence). The CDR3 reads CVSTPGRLNTEAFF. CDR3 DNA: TGTGTCAGTACCCCGGGACGGCTGAACACTGAAGCTTTCTTT.